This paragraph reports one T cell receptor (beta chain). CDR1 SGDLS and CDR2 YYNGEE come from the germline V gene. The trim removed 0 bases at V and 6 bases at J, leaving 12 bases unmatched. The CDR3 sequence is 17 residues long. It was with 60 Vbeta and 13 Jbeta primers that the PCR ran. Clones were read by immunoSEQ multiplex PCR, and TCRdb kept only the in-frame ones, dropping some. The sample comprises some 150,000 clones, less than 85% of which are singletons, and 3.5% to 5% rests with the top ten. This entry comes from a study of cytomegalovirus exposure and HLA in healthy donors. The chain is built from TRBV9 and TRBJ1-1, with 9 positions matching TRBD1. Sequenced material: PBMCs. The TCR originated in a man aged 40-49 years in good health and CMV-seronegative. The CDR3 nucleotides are TGTGCCAGCAGCGTAGATCCCGGGACAGGGATTGGCGCTGAAGCTTTCTTT. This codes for CASSVDPGTGIGAEAFF.